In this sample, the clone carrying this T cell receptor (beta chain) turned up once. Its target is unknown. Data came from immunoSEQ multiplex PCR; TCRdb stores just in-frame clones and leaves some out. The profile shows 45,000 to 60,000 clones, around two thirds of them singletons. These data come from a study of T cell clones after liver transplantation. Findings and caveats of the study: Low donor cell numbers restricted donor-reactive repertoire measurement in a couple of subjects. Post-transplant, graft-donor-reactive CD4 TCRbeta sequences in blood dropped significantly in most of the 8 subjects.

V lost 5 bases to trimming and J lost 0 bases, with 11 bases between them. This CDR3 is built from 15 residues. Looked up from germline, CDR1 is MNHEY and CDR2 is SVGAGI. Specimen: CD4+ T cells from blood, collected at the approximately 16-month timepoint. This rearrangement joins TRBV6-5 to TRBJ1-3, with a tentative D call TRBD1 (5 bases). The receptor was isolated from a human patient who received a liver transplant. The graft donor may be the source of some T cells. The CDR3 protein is CASSITGISGNTIYF. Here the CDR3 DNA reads TGTGCCAGCAGTATAACAGGAATCTCTGGAAACACCATATATTTT.